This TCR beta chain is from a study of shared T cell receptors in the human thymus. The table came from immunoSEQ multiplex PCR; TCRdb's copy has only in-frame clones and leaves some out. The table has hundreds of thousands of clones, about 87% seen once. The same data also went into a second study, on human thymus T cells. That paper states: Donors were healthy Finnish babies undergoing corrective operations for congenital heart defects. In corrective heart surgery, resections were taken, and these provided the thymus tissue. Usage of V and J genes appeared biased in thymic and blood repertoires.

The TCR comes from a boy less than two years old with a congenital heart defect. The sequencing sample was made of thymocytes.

CDR3 nucleotide sequence: TGTGCCAGCAGTCCGGGGAGGGGCTCGAACACCGGGGAGCTGTTTTTT. The encoded protein is CASSPGRGSNTGELFF. The genes are TRBV6-4 and TRBJ2-2; 7 bases agree with TRBD2. V lost 5 bases and J lost 0; bases outside the gene matches: 6. This CDR3 comprises 16 residues. Germline values: CDR1 MRHNA, CDR2 SNTAGT.